The clone carrying this T cell receptor (beta chain) has a single count. Its antigen is currently unknown. The sample originates from a study of PD-L1 blockade in urothelial cancer. Study-level background: In the mid-2010s, patients got going on atezolizumab, taking 1,200 mg intravenously every 3 weeks. Analysis of blood occurred 3 weeks (second dose) and 6 weeks after treatment start. Overall study findings and caveats: Below-median pretreatment blood TCR clonality predicted better survival.

From germline, CDR1 is MDHEN and CDR2 SYDVKM. V was clipped by 3 bases and J by 6 bases, with 9 bases between them. This CDR3 has 13 residues. Spiked synthetic TCR analogs estimated absolute template abundance per PCR. Profiled with immunoSEQ multiplex PCR; TCRdb holds only in-frame clones, not every one. Of 35,000 to 40,000 clones listed, 82% are singletons. The sequence came from a man in his fifties or sixties with urothelial cancer. V and J are TRBV28 and TRBJ1-5; possible D gene TRBD1, 5 bases. Source: PBMCs, taken around atezolizumab (anti-PD-L1) treatment. DNA of the CDR3: TGTGCCAGCAGTTTCGGGGGTTCTCAGCCCCAGCATTTT. This encodes CASSFGGSQPQHF.